Below are 22 T cell receptor beta chains sequenced from a single sample in a study of blood T cell repertoires in COVID-19. Clones were sequenced by immunoSEQ multiplex PCR, and TCRdb holds only the in-frame ones, with some missing. The sample has roughly 240,000 clones, roughly 83% seen once. The sample was PBMCs or T cells enriched from blood (not recorded which). These receptor sequences come from a woman aged 50 to 65 who had recovered from COVID-19.

The chain has TRBV11-1 and TRBJ2-4; 9 bases line up with TRBD1. This CDR3 is built from 14 residues. CDR1 SGHAT and CDR2 FQDESV come from the germline V gene (reference sequence). The V and J ends lost 5 bases and 8 bases, in that order; junction bases with no gene match: 7. The CDR3 sequence is CASSPDRGLDIQYF. The CDR3 nucleotides read TGTGCCAGCAGCCCGGACAGGGGATTGGACATTCAGTACTTC.

V is TRBV6-5 and J is TRBJ2-7, with TRBD2 matching 7 bases. Per the germline V gene, CDR1 is MNHEY and CDR2 is SVGAGI. The CDR3 totals 16 residues. With V trimmed by 4 bases and J by 2 bases, 11 bases remained unmatched. The CDR3 sequence is CASSLGRGLPAYEQYF. As DNA, the CDR3 is TGTGCCAGCAGTTTAGGCCGGGGACTACCCGCCTACGAGCAGTACTTC.

The J gene is TRBJ1-1, the V gene TRBV18, with 7 bases aligning to TRBD1. The CDR3 extends over 15 amino acids. The V gene's germline CDR1 is KGHSH and CDR2 LQKENI. Trimming took 2 bases from V and 1 from J; bases not matched to a gene: 4. CDR3 loop: CASSPTGTANTEAFF. CDR3 coding DNA: TGTGCCAGCTCACCAACCGGGACAGCGAACACTGAAGCTTTCTTT.

Concerning this clone: The same CDR3 is also encoded by other DNA sequences in this sample. This chain joins TRBV19 and TRBJ2-1; D is ambiguous. Germline CDR1 LNHDA, CDR2 SQIVND (reference sequence). V was cut by 1 base and J by 7 bases, with 5 bases left in between. The CDR3 totals 12 residues. CDR3 DNA sequence: TGTGCCAGTAGTATAGGGCGGAATGAGCAGTTCTTC. It is translated as CASSIGRNEQFF.

The rearrangement links TRBV25-1 to TRBJ2-5; TRBD1 matches at 7 bases. Germline trimming cut 3 bases from V and 1 base from J; bases unmatched to any gene: 8. Germline V lookup: CDR1 MGHDK, CDR2 SYGVNS. The CDR3 consists of 16 residues. CDR3 DNA sequence: TGTGCCAGCAGTGATTTAGGGACAGCCCCCCAAGAGACCCAGTACTTC. It translates to CASSDLGTAPQETQYF.

The chain employs TRBV7-2 and TRBJ2-7, with TRBD1 matching 9 bases. Germline CDR1 is SGHTA and CDR2 is FQGNSA. The CDR3 extends over 15 amino acids. The ends lost 5 bases at V and 2 bases at J; junction bases unmatched: 7. CDR3 coding DNA: TGTGCCAGCAGCCCCTCCGGGACAGGGACCTACGAGCAGTACTTC. Protein: CASSPSGTGTYEQYF.

This clone has a handful of counts. Other DNA sequences in this sample translate to the same CDR3. The V and J genes are TRBV4-3 and TRBJ1-2; D is undetermined. Trimming pared 1 base from V and 8 bases from J, leaving 11 bases between. The CDR3 totals 13 residues. From germline, CDR1 is LGHNA and CDR2 YSLEER. CDR3 amino acids: CASSQVVHSGYTF. The CDR3 DNA sequence: TGCGCCAGCAGCCAAGTGGTCCATAGCGGCTACACCTTC.

This clone was picked up many times. The rearrangement links TRBV5-1 to TRBJ2-3, with 12 bases aligning to TRBD2. The CDR3 covers 16 residues. Trimming at V came to 2 bases and at J to 2 bases, leaving 3 bases not matched to a gene. Germline V gene lookup returns CDR1 SGHRS and CDR2 YFSETQ. CDR3 amino acids: CASSLGTSGFTDTQYF. The CDR3 DNA reads as TGCGCCAGCAGCTTAGGGACTAGCGGGTTCACAGATACGCAGTATTTT.

This clone was counted a single time. V and J are TRBV2 and TRBJ1-4; 7 positions match TRBD1. V was clipped by 2 bases and J by 4 bases; unmatched bases: 1. CDR1 and CDR2 (germline): SNHLY, FYNNEI. CDR3 length equals 14 residues. As DNA, the CDR3 is TGTGCCAGCAGTGAAACAGGGGTTAATGAAAAACTGTTTTTT. It is translated as CASSETGVNEKLFF.

The V call is TRBV28, the J call TRBJ2-1; TRBD2 aligns across 8 bases. CDR1 and CDR2 (germline): MDHEN, SYDVKM. The CDR3 is 16 residues long. Trimming took 4 bases from V and 4 from J; bases not matched to a gene: 9. CDR3 nucleotides: TGTGCCAGCAGTTCGCGGGCGGGAGGCAGATACAATGAGCAGTTCTTC. Translating it yields CASSSRAGGRYNEQFF.

The rearrangement joins TRBV29-1 to TRBJ2-2; 7 bases are a match to TRBD1. From germline, CDR1 is SQVTM and CDR2 ANQGSEA. J gave up 5 bases and V 6 bases, and 6 bases lay outside the gene matches. The CDR3 is 13 residues long. CDR3 residues: CSVADRDTGELFF. The CDR3, as DNA: TGCAGCGTGGCAGACAGGGATACCGGGGAGCTGTTTTTT.

This clone was seen ten or more times. This chain joins TRBV7-9 and TRBJ2-1; D perhaps matches TRBD1 (5 bases). V was clipped by 1 base and J by 9 bases, with 16 bases between them. Germline V gene sequence: CDR1 SEHNR, CDR2 FQNEAQ (reference sequence). The CDR3 covers 15 residues. The CDR3 nucleotides are TGTGCCAGCAGCTTAGGACCGCTAGTAAGGGGTGAGCAGTTCTTC. As protein: CASSLGPLVRGEQFF. The entire variable domain, with the rest obtained from reference TRBV7-9 and TRBJ2-1, is as follows: DTGVSQNPRHKITKRGQNVTFRCDPISEHNRLYWYRQTLGQGPEFLTYFQNEAQLEKSRLLSDRFSAERPKGSFSTLEIQRTEQGDSAMYLCASSLGPLVRGEQFFGPGTRLTVL.

The chain is built from TRBV28 and TRBJ1-5, with a weak D call TRBD1 (6 bases). The CDR3 totals 12 residues. Trimming removed 7 bases at V and 11 bases at J, with 15 bases between. CDR1 and CDR2 (germline): MDHEN, SYDVKM. CDR3: CASTIREGAQHF. In DNA, the CDR3 is TGTGCCAGCACTATTCGTGAGGGGGCCCAGCATTTT.

V is TRBV6-6 and J is TRBJ1-5, with 7 bases fitting TRBD1. Germline loops: CDR1 MNHNY, CDR2 SVGAGI (reference sequence). V shed 2 bases and J 6 bases; nucleotides not matched to a gene: 7. The CDR3 is made up of 15 amino acids. The CDR3 sequence: CASSYGDRVGQPQHF. The DNA for the CDR3 is TGTGCCAGCAGTTACGGGGACAGAGTCGGTCAGCCCCAGCATTTT.

The chain couples TRBV6-6 to TRBJ1-1, with no clear D. The CDR3 runs to 15 residues. The germline V and J ends were trimmed by 7 bases and 3 bases, with 18 bases remaining between them. The germline V gene encodes CDR1 MNHNY and CDR2 SVGAGI (reference sequence). CDR3 sequence reads: CASTQPGRLHTEAFF. The CDR3 nucleotides read TGTGCCAGCACCCAACCGGGGAGGCTTCACACTGAAGCTTTCTTT.

The rearrangement joins TRBV30 to TRBJ2-1; no reliable D call. The CDR3 has 13 residues. Trimming removed 2 bases at V and 7 bases at J, with 12 bases between. Germline V gives CDR1 GTSNPN, CDR2 SVGIG (reference sequence). The CDR3 loop reads CAWSLRSNNEQFF. CDR3 nucleotides: TGTGCCTGGAGTTTACGGAGTAATAATGAGCAGTTCTTC. Using reference TRBV30 and TRBJ2-1 for the parts outside the CDR3, the full variable domain is SQTIHQWPATLVQPVGSPLSLECTVEGTSNPNLYWYRQAAGRGLQLLFYSVGIGQISSEVPQNLSASRPQDRQFILSSKKLLLSDSGFYLCAWSLRSNNEQFFGPGTRLTVL.

The chain is built from TRBV11-2 and TRBJ2-2, with a weak D call TRBD2 (6 bases). Germline loops: CDR1 SGHAT, CDR2 FQNNGV. CDR3 length: 15 residues. V lost 5 bases and J 1 base, leaving 11 bases between the germline ends. The CDR3 here is CASSLRRGNTGELFF. DNA of the CDR3: TGTGCCAGCAGCCTAAGGAGGGGGAACACCGGGGAGCTGTTTTTT.

J is TRBJ1-6 and V is TRBV24-1; a possible D gene is TRBD1 (6 bases). The ends were cut back, 3 bases at V and 10 bases at J, with 15 bases in the middle. CDR1 is KGHDR, CDR2 SFDVKD, per germline. CDR3 length: 15 amino acids. DNA for the CDR3: TGTGCCACCAGTGATAACAGGGTTCCCAACTCACCCCTCCACTTT. This sequence encodes CATSDNRVPNSPLHF.

V usage is TRBV19 and J usage is TRBJ1-4; TRBD1 agrees at 7 bases. V shed 2 bases and J 0 bases; nucleotides not matched to a gene: 3. This CDR3 comprises 16 residues. Germline assignment: CDR1 LNHDA and CDR2 SQIVND (reference sequence). DNA of the CDR3: TGTGCCAGTAGTATACTTGGACAGGCAACTAATGAAAAACTGTTTTTT. Its translation: CASSILGQATNEKLFF.

The V and J genes are TRBV28 and TRBJ1-3; D remains ambiguous. Germline assignment: CDR1 MDHEN and CDR2 SYDVKM. The V end lost 3 bases, the J end lost 6 bases, and 6 bases lay between the germline ends. CDR3 size: 12 residues. The CDR3 bases are TGTGCCAGCAGTTTCGGTTCAAACACCATATATTTT. This translates into CASSFGSNTIYF.

This clone was seen only a few times. The chain links TRBV7-2 to TRBJ1-2, with D perhaps TRBD1 (5 bases). V was shortened by 5 bases and J by 2 bases, with 12 bases between the two germline ends. CDR1 is SGHTA, CDR2 FQGNSA, per germline. The CDR3 loop spans 14 amino acids. DNA of the CDR3: TGTGCCAGCAGCCCTGGGGGGGGGAACTATGGCTACACCTTC. Its translation is CASSPGGGNYGYTF.

This clone was counted a few times. This chain links TRBV7-2 with TRBJ2-3, with a weak D call TRBD2 (5 bases). This CDR3 is 14 amino acids long. Germline V CDR1 and CDR2: SGHTA, FQGNSA. Trimming cost V 4 bases and J 1 base, with 9 bases left between them. The CDR3 nucleotides read TGTGCCAGCAGCTCTTGGACTGGCACAGATACGCAGTATTTT. Protein product: CASSSWTGTDTQYF. The complete variable domain, with remaining parts taken from reference TRBV7-2 and TRBJ2-3, reads GAGVSQSPSNKVTEKGKDVELRCDPISGHTALYWYRQSLGQGLEFLIYFQGNSAPDKSGLPSDRFSAERTGGSVSTLTIQRTQQEDSAVYLCASSSWTGTDTQYFGPGTRLTVL.